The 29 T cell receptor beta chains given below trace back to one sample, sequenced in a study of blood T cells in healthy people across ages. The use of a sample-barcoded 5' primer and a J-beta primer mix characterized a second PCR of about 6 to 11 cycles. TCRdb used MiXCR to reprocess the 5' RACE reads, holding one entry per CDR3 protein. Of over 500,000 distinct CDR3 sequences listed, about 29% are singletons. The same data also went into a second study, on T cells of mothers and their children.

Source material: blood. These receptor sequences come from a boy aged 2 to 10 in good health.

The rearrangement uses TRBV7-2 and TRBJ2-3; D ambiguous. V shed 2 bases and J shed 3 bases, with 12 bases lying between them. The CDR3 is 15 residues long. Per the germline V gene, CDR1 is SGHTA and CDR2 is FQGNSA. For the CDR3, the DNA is TGTGCCAGCAGCTTAATTGGCAGAAGTACAGATACGCAGTATTTT. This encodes CASSLIGRSTDTQYF.

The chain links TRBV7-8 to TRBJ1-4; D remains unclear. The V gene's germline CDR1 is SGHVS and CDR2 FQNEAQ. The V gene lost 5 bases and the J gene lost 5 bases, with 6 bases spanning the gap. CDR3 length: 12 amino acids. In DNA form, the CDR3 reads TGTGCCAGCAGCGCCCTAAATGAAAAACTGTTTTTT. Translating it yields CASSALNEKLFF.

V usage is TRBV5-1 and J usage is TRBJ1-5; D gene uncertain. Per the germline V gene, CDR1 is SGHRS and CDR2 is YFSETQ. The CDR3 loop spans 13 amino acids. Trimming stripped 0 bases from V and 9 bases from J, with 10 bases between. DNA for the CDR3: TGCGCCAGCAGCTTGGAAGGAGATCGGCCCCAGCATTTT. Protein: CASSLEGDRPQHF.

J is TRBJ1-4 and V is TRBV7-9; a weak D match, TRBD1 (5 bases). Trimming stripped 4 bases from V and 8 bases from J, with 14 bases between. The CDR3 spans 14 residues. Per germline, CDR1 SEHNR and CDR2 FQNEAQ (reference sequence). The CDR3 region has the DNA TGTGCCAGCAGCTCCCGACAGAGCCGGGAAAAACTGTTTTTT. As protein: CASSSRQSREKLFF.

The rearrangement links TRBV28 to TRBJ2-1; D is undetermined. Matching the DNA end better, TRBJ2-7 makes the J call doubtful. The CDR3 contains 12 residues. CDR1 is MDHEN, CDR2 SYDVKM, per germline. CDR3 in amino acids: CASSLKVHEQYF. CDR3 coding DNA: TGTGCCAGCAGTTTAAAGGTCCACGAGCAGTACTTC.

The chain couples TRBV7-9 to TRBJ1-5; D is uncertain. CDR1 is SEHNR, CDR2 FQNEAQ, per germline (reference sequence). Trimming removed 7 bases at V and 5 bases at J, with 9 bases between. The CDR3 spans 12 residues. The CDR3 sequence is CASTRSDQPQHF. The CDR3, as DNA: TGTGCCAGCACCAGATCCGATCAGCCCCAGCATTTT.

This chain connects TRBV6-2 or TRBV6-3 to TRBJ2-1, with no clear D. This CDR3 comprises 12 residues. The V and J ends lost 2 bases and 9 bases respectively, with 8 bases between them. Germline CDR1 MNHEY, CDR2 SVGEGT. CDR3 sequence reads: CASSYNYLEQFF. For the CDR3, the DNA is TGTGCCAGCAGTTACAACTACCTTGAGCAGTTCTTC.

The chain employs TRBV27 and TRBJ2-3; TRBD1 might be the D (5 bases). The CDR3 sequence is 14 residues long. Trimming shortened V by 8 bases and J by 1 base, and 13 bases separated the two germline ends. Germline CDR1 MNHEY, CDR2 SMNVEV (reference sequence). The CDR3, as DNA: TGTGCCAGCTGCGTAACAGGAGGCACAGATACGCAGTATTTT. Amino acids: CASCVTGGTDTQYF.

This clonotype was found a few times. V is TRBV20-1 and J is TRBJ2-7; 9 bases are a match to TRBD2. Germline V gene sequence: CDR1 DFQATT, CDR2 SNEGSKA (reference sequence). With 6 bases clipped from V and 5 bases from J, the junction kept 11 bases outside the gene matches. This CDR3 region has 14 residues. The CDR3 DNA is TGCAGTGCGCCCCTAGCGGGAAGGGTTGACGAGCAGTACTTC. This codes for CSAPLAGRVDEQYF.

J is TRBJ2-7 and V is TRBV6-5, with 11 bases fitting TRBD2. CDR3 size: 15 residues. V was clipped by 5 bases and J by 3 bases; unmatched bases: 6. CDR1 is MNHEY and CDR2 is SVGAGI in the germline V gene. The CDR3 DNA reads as TGTGCCAGCAGTATCGGGACTAGCGGAAGCTACGAGCAGTACTTC. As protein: CASSIGTSGSYEQYF.

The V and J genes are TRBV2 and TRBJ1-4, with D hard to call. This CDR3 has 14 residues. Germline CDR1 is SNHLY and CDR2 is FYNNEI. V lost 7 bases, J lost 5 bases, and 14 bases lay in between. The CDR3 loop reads CASTFSGRNEKLFF. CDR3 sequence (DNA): TGTGCCAGCACTTTCTCCGGCCGAAATGAAAAACTGTTTTTT.

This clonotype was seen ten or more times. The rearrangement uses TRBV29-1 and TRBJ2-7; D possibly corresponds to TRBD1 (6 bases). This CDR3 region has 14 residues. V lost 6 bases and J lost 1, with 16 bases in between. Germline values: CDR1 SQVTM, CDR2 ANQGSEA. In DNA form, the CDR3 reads TGCAGCGTCCGCACAGGGACCGTTTCCTACGAGCAGTACTTC. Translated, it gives CSVRTGTVSYEQYF.

The CDR3 protein is CASSSTGTSLYEQYF. For the CDR3, the DNA is TGTGCCAGCAGTTCCACAGGGACAAGCCTCTACGAGCAGTACTTC. The V gene is TRBV6-5, the J gene TRBJ2-7; TRBD1 is a possible D gene (6 bases). Germline V gene lookup returns CDR1 MNHEY and CDR2 SVGAGI. V gave up 4 bases and J gave up 3 bases, with 16 bases separating them. The CDR3 spans 15 residues.

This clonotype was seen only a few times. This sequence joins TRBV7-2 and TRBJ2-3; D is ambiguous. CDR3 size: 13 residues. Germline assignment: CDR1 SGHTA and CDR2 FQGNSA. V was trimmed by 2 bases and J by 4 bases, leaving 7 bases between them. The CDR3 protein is CASSLSGADTQYF. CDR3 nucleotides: TGTGCCAGCAGCTTATCTGGCGCAGATACGCAGTATTTT.

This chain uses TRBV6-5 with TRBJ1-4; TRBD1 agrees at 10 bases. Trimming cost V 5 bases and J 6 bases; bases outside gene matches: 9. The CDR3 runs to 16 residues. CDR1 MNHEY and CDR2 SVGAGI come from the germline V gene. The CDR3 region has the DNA TGTGCCAGCAGTCCTGCAGGACAGGGGGTGGATGAAAAACTGTTTTTT. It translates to CASSPAGQGVDEKLFF.

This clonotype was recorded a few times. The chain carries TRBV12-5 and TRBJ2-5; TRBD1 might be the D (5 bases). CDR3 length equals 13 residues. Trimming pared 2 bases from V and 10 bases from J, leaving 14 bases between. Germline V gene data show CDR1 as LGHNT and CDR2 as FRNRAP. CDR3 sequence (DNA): TGTGCTAGTGGTTTGATCTCCCAGGGTATCCAGTACTTC. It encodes CASGLISQGIQYF.

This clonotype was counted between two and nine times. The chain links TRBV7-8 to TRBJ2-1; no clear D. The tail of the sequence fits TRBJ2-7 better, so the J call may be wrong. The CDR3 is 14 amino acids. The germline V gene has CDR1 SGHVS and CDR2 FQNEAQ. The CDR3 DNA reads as TGTGCCAGCAGCTTAGACTTCAGCTCCTACGAGCAGTACTTC. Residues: CASSLDFSSYEQYF.

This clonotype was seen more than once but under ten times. CDR3 residues: CASSYAGGESVAISTDTQYF. In DNA, the CDR3 is TGTGCCAGCAGTTATGCTGGGGGGGAATCGGTCGCAATTAGCACAGATACGCAGTATTTT. The rearrangement joins TRBV27 to TRBJ2-3, with 7 bases matching TRBD2. The CDR3 loop spans 20 amino acids. Trimming at V came to 4 bases and at J to 0 bases, leaving 19 bases not matched to a gene. Germline values: CDR1 MNHEY, CDR2 SMNVEV (reference sequence).

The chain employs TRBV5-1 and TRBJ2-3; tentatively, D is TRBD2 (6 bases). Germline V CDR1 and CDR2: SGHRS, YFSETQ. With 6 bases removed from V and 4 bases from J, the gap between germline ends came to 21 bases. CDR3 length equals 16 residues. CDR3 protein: CASTPEGPAGADTQYF. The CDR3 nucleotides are TGCGCCAGCACCCCGGAGGGGCCCGCTGGCGCAGATACGCAGTATTTT.

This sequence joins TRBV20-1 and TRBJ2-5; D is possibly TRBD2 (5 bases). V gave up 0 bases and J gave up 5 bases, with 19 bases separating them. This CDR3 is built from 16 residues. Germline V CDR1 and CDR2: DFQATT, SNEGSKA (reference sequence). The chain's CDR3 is CSARDARQVTGETQYF. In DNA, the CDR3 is TGCAGTGCTAGAGATGCGCGGCAGGTCACGGGGGAGACCCAGTACTTC.

CDR3: CASSSGTTVNEQFF. CDR3 DNA: TGTGCCAGCAGCTCCGGGACTACCGTCAATGAGCAGTTCTTC. V usage is TRBV11-2 and J usage is TRBJ2-5; TRBD2 aligns across 7 bases. The end of the DNA fits TRBJ2-1 better, so the J call may be wrong. Germline loops: CDR1 SGHAT, CDR2 FQNNGV. The CDR3 extends over 14 amino acids.

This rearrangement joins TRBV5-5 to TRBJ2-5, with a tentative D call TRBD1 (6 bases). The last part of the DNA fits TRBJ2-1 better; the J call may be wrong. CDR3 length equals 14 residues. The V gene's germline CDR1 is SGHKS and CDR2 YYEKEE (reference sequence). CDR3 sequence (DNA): TGTGCCAGCAGCTTGGACAGGGATTCCAATGAGCAGTTCTTC. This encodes CASSLDRDSNEQFF.

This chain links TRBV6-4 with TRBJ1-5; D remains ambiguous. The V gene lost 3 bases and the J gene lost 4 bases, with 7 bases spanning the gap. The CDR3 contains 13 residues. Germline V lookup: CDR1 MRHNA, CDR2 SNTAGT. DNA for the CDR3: TGTGCCAGCAGTGAACAGCAAAATCAGCCCCAGCATTTT. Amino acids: CASSEQQNQPQHF.

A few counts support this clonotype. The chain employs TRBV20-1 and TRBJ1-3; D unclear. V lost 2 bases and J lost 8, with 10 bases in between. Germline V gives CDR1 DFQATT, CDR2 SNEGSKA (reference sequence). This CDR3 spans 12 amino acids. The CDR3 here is CSARREVDTIYF. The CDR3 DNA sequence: TGCAGTGCTAGAAGAGAAGTGGACACCATATATTTT.

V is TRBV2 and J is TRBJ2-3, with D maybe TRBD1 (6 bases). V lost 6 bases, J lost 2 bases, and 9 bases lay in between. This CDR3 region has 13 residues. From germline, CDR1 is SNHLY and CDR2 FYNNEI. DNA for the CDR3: TGTGCCAGCAGAGGGGACAACACAGATACGCAGTATTTT. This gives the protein CASRGDNTDTQYF.

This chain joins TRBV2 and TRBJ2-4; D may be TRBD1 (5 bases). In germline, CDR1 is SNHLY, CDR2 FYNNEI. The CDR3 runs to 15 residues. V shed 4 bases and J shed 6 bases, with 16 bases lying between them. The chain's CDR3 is CASSVVPDSPNIQYF. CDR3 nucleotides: TGTGCCAGCAGTGTCGTCCCCGACAGTCCAAACATTCAGTACTTC. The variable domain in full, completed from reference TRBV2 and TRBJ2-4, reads EPEVTQTPSHQVTQMGQEVILRCVPISNHLYFYWYRQILGQKVEFLVSFYNNEISEKSEIFDDQFSVERPDGSNFTLKIRSTKLEDSAMYFCASSVVPDSPNIQYFGAGTRLSVL.

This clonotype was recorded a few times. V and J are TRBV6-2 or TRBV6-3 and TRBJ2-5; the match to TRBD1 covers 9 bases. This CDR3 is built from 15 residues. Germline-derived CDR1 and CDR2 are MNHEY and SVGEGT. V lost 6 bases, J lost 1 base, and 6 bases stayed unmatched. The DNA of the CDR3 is TGTGCCAGCAGAGTTGGACAGGGGCCCCAAGAGACCCAGTACTTC. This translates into CASRVGQGPQETQYF.

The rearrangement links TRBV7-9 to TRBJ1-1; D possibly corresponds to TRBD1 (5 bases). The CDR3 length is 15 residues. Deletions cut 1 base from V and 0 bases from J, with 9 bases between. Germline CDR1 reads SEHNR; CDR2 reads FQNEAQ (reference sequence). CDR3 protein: CASSLDLGLNTEAFF. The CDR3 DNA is TGTGCCAGCAGCTTAGATCTGGGACTGAACACTGAAGCTTTCTTT.

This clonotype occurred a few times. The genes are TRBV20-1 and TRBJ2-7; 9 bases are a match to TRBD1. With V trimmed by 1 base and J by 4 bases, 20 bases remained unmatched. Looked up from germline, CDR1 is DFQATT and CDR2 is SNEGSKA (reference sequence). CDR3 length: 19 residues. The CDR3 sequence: CSARVHRGPQVTSQYEQYF. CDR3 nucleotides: TGCAGTGCTAGAGTGCACAGGGGGCCCCAAGTTACCTCCCAATACGAGCAGTACTTC.